These 20 T cell receptor beta chains were all obtained from the same sample, sequenced in a study of cytomegalovirus exposure and HLA in healthy donors. PCR amplification relied on 60 Vbeta primers (plus 13 Jbeta primers). TCRdb keeps only in-frame clones here, not all; method: immunoSEQ multiplex PCR. Seen here are roughly 130,000 clones, around 80% observed once, and the top ten hold 5% to 6.5%. Sequencing was done on a sample of PBMCs. Receptor source: a man under 40 in good health and CMV-seronegative.

The chain links TRBV7-2 to TRBJ2-3; the match to TRBD2 covers 8 bases. CDR3 length equals 14 residues. V lost 5 bases and J lost 4; bases outside the gene matches: 5. CDR1 is SGHTA and CDR2 is FQGNSA in the germline V gene. CDR3 bases: TGTGCCAGCAGCGGAGGACTAGCCTCAGATACGCAGTATTTT. This encodes CASSGGLASDTQYF. Filled out from reference TRBV7-2 and TRBJ2-3, the complete variable domain reads GAGVSQSPSNKVTEKGKDVELRCDPISGHTALYWYRQSLGQGLEFLIYFQGNSAPDKSGLPSDRFSAERTGGSVSTLTIQRTQQEDSAVYLCASSGGLASDTQYFGPGTRLTVL.

This chain joins TRBV7-2 and TRBJ2-7, with 11 bases that match TRBD1. V lost 1 base, J lost 4 bases, and 12 bases stayed unmatched. From germline, CDR1 is SGHTA and CDR2 FQGNSA. The CDR3 consists of 18 residues. The CDR3 bases are TGTGCCAGCAGCTTAGAGCCCGGGACAGGGGGATGGGGTTACGAGCAGTACTTC. Amino acids: CASSLEPGTGGWGYEQYF.

The chain has TRBV11-2 and TRBJ2-1, with 15 bases fitting TRBD2. The V segment lost 3 bases and the J segment 4 bases; nucleotides outside the gene matches: 1. Looked up from germline, CDR1 is SGHAT and CDR2 is FQNNGV. The length of the CDR3 is 16 residues. CDR3 nucleotide sequence: TGTGCCAGCAGCTTCGGGACTAGCGGGGGGTACAATGAGCAGTTCTTC. The encoded protein is CASSFGTSGGYNEQFF.

The J gene is TRBJ2-7, the V gene TRBV15; 9 positions agree with TRBD2. Germline assignment: CDR1 LNHNV and CDR2 YYDKDF (reference sequence). This CDR3 is 16 amino acids long. Trimming cost V 5 bases and J 1 base; bases outside gene matches: 9. The CDR3 sequence: CATSGPGTSRSYEQYF. The CDR3 DNA reads as TGTGCCACCAGCGGCCCGGGGACTAGCAGATCCTACGAGCAGTACTTC.

This clone is a singleton in its sample. The chain joins TRBV28 to TRBJ1-2; TRBD1 might be the D (5 bases). The germline V gene has CDR1 MDHEN and CDR2 SYDVKM. The CDR3 is 12 residues long. The V end lost 6 bases, the J end lost 8 bases, and 13 bases lay between the germline ends. The CDR3 region has the DNA TGTGCCAGCAGCCGGGCAGGGTTCGGCTACACCTTC. Amino acid sequence: CASSRAGFGYTF.

The genes are TRBV27 and TRBJ1-1; 10 nucleotides align to TRBD1. This CDR3 contains 15 residues. Per germline, CDR1 MNHEY and CDR2 SMNVEV (reference sequence). J was trimmed by 5 bases and V by 5 bases; bases with no gene match: 8. In DNA, the CDR3 is TGTGCCAGCAGTAAATCCCGGGACAGGGGAACTGAAGCTTTCTTT. It codes for CASSKSRDRGTEAFF.

The sample holds one count of this clone. This chain joins TRBV7-2 and TRBJ1-2; no clear D. Germline-derived CDR1 and CDR2 are SGHTA and FQGNSA. The CDR3 contains 15 residues. The germline V and J ends were trimmed by 2 bases and 0 bases, with 10 bases remaining between them. CDR3 region: CASSLQVIANYGYTF. The CDR3 nucleotides read TGTGCCAGCAGCTTACAGGTTATAGCTAACTATGGCTACACCTTC.

The chain carries TRBV7-8 and TRBJ1-2, with 7 bases fitting TRBD1. Germline-derived CDR1 and CDR2 are SGHVS and FQNEAQ. This CDR3 is 14 amino acids long. The junction had 5 bases not matched to a gene; V was cut back by 1 base and J by 6 bases. CDR3 residues: CASSLGRTGDGYTF. CDR3 nucleotides: TGTGCCAGCAGCTTAGGCCGGACAGGCGATGGCTACACCTTC.

This clone has only a few counts. The chain links TRBV6-6 to TRBJ1-2; D is undetermined. The CDR3 loop spans 13 amino acids. Trimming removed 0 bases at V and 4 bases at J, with 6 bases between. The germline CDR1 and CDR2 sequences are MNHNY and SVGAGI (reference sequence). The CDR3 DNA is TGTGCCAGCAGTTACTCGTCAGTCTATGGCTACACCTTC. This sequence encodes CASSYSSVYGYTF.

The rearrangement uses TRBV27 and TRBJ1-4; a weak D match, TRBD1 (6 bases). Germline lookup yields CDR1 MNHEY and CDR2 SMNVEV (reference sequence). The CDR3 has 12 amino acids. Trimming removed 8 bases from V and 9 bases from J, with 13 bases in between. CDR3: CASGTRGKKLFF. In DNA form, the CDR3 reads TGTGCCAGCGGCACAAGGGGGAAAAAACTGTTTTTT.

The chain carries TRBV5-6 and TRBJ2-1, with 9 bases fitting TRBD2. V dropped 0 bases and J dropped 4; count of bases not matched to a gene: 11. The CDR3 runs 18 residues. The germline V gene has CDR1 SGHDT and CDR2 YYEEEE. The CDR3 DNA reads TGTGCCAGCAGCTTGGGGCCTAGCGGGATACCTTCGTACAATGAGCAGTTCTTC. It specifies CASSLGPSGIPSYNEQFF. The full variable domain, its missing parts supplied by reference TRBV5-6 and TRBJ2-1, is DAGVTQSPTHLIKTRGQQVTLRCSPKSGHDTVSWYQQALGQGPQFIFQYYEEEERQRGNFPDRFSGHQFPNYSSELNVNALLLGDSALYLCASSLGPSGIPSYNEQFFGPGTRLTVL.

This clone has just one count. The rearrangement links TRBV11-2 to TRBJ2-3; weak D call: TRBD1 (6 bases). The CDR3 contains 14 residues. Deletions cut 5 bases from V and 4 bases from J, with 13 bases between. Germline V lookup: CDR1 SGHAT, CDR2 FQNNGV. The CDR3 nucleotides read TGTGCCAGCAGCCCTCGGACAGCCTCAGATACGCAGTATTTT. Translated, it gives CASSPRTASDTQYF.

The chain's CDR3 is CASSLETGNSPLHF. In nucleotides, the CDR3 is TGTGCCAGCAGCTTGGAGACGGGTAATTCACCCCTCCACTTT. V usage is TRBV5-5 and J usage is TRBJ1-6; D is unclear. This CDR3 has 14 residues. Trimming left V 0 bases short and J 6 bases short, with 7 bases between. The germline gives CDR1 SGHKS, CDR2 YYEKEE (reference sequence).

Of note for this clone: Germline and junction disagree at one end, which may indicate a read error. V and J are TRBV13 and TRBJ2-1; 8 bases fit TRBD2. Germline loops: CDR1 PRHDT, CDR2 FYEKMQ (reference sequence). This CDR3 contains 15 residues. CDR3 sequence (DNA): TGTGCCAGCAGCTTAGCGGGAGGGCCCTATAATGAGCAGTTCTTC. Its translation: CASSLAGGPYNEQFF.

The rearrangement joins TRBV2 to TRBJ2-1; 7 bases fit TRBD2. Germline V gene sequence: CDR1 SNHLY, CDR2 FYNNEI. CDR3 size: 14 residues. The J segment lost 3 bases and the V segment lost 7 bases, leaving 6 bases of the junction unmatched. DNA for the CDR3: TGTGCCAGCATGCCGGGACTAAACTACAATGAGCAGTTCTTC. Residues: CASMPGLNYNEQFF. The full variable domain, completed using reference TRBV2 and TRBJ2-1, is EPEVTQTPSHQVTQMGQEVILRCVPISNHLYFYWYRQILGQKVEFLVSFYNNEISEKSEIFDDQFSVERPDGSNFTLKIRSTKLEDSAMYFCASMPGLNYNEQFFGPGTRLTVL.

The V call is TRBV2, the J call TRBJ2-1, with 12 nucleotides matching TRBD2. This CDR3 comprises 15 residues. CDR1 and CDR2 from the germline V gene are SNHLY and FYNNEI. The V gene end was trimmed by 1 base and the J gene end by 6 bases; junction bases not matched to a gene: 1. CDR3: CASSEGLAGANEQFF. The CDR3 region has the DNA TGTGCCAGCAGTGAAGGACTAGCGGGAGCCAATGAGCAGTTCTTC.

V usage is TRBV6-6 and J usage is TRBJ2-6; D gene unclear. The V end lost 3 bases, the J end lost 2 bases, and 8 bases lay between the germline ends. The CDR3 runs 15 residues. The V gene's germline CDR1 is MNHNY and CDR2 SVGAGI (reference sequence). Here the CDR3 DNA reads TGTGCCAGCAGTTATAATATCCCTGGGGCCAACGTCCTGACTTTC. This sequence encodes CASSYNIPGANVLTF.

The chain couples TRBV19 to TRBJ1-5; tentatively, D is TRBD1 (5 bases). V was trimmed by 6 bases and J by 6 bases, leaving 15 bases between them. CDR3 length: 14 amino acids. Germline V lookup: CDR1 LNHDA, CDR2 SQIVND (reference sequence). CDR3 amino acids: CASSNPRRGQPQHF. The CDR3 bases are TGTGCCAGTAGCAACCCCAGAAGGGGTCAGCCCCAGCATTTT.

The chain recombines TRBV27 with TRBJ2-5; 7 bases fit TRBD1. V lost 5 bases and J lost 4; bases outside the gene matches: 10. The CDR3 is 15 amino acids. Germline V gives CDR1 MNHEY, CDR2 SMNVEV (reference sequence). The CDR3 sequence: CASSLRTGSVETQYF. In nucleotides, the CDR3 is TGTGCCAGCAGTCTGCGGACAGGATCTGTAGAGACCCAGTACTTC.

This clone occurred a few times. The chain carries TRBV7-6 and TRBJ1-6; maybe TRBD1 (6 bases). In germline, CDR1 is SGHVS, CDR2 FNYEAQ. This CDR3 region has 15 residues. V lost 3 bases and J lost 6, with 12 bases in between. CDR3 DNA: TGTGCCAGCAGCTTGAGCGGGGGCATTAATTCACCCCTCCACTTT. This translates into CASSLSGGINSPLHF.